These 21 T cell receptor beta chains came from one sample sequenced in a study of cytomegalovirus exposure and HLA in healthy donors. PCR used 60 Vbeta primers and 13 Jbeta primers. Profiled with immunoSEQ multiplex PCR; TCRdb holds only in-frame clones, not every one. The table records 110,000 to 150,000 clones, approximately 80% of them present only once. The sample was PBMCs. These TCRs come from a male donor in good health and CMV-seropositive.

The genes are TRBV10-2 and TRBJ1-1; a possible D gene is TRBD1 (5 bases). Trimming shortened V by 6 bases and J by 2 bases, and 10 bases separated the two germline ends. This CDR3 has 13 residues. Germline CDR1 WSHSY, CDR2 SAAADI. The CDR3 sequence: CASSLDRNTEAFF. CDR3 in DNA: TGCGCCAGCAGCCTCGACAGAAACACTGAAGCTTTCTTT.

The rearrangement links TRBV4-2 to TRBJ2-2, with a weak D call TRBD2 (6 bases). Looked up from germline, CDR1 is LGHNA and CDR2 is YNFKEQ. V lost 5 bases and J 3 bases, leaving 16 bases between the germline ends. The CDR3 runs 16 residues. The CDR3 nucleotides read TGTGCCAGCAGCTTCGACCCGGGAGAAGACACCGGGGAGCTGTTTTTT. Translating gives CASSFDPGEDTGELFF.

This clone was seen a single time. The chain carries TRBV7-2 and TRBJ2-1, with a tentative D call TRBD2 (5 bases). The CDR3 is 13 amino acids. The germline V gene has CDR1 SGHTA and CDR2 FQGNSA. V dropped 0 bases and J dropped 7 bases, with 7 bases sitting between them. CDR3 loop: CASSLAGGNEQFF. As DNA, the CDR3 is TGTGCCAGCAGCTTAGCAGGCGGGAATGAGCAGTTCTTC.

The chain's CDR3 is CASSLDGWQYF. CDR3 in DNA: TGTGCCAGCAGCTTAGACGGGTGGCAGTACTTC. The chain has TRBV7-9 and TRBJ2-4; D unresolved. The V end was cut by 1 base, the J end by 13 bases, with 8 bases between. Germline CDR1 and CDR2: SEHNR and FQNEAQ (reference sequence). There are 11 residues in the CDR3.

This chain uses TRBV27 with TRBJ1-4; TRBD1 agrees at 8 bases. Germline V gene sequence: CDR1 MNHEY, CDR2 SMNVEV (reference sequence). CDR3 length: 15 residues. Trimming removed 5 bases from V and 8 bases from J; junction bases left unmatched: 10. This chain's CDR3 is CASSEFGQGGEKLFF. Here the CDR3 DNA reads TGTGCCAGCAGTGAATTCGGACAGGGTGGGGAAAAACTGTTTTTT.

The CDR3 DNA reads TGTGCCAGCAGCCTAGGTTTCTCAGATACGCAGTATTTT. The encoded protein is CASSLGFSDTQYF. This rearrangement joins TRBV6-5 to TRBJ2-3; D unresolved. Between the trimmed V and J ends, which lost 6 bases and 4 bases, there was a span of 11 bases. Germline-derived CDR1 and CDR2 are MNHEY and SVGAGI. The CDR3 has 13 amino acids.

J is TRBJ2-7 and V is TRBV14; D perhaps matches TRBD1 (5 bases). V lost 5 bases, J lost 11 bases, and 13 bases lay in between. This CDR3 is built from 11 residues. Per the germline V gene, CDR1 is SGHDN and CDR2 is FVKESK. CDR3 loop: CASSFRQFKYF. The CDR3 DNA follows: TGTGCCAGCAGCTTTCGACAGTTTAAGTACTTC.

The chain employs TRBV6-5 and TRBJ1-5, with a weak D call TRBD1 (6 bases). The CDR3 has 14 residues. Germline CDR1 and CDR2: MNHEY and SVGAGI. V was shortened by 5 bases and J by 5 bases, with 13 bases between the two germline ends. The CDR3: CASSRTGPHQPQHF. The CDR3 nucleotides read TGTGCCAGCAGTCGAACAGGGCCTCATCAGCCCCAGCATTTT.

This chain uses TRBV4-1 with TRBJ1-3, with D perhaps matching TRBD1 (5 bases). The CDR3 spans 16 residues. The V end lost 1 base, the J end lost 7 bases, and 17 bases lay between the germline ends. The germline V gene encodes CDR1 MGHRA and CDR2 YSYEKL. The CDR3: CASSQGRVGSRNTIYF. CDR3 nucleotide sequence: TGCGCCAGCAGCCAAGGCAGGGTAGGGTCTCGCAACACCATATATTTT.

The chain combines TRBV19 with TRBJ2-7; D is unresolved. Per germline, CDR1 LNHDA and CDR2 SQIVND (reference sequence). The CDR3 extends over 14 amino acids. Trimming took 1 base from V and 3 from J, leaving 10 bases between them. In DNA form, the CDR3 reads TGTGCCAGTAGTATAGGTGAACCACACTACGAGCAGTACTTC. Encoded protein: CASSIGEPHYEQYF.

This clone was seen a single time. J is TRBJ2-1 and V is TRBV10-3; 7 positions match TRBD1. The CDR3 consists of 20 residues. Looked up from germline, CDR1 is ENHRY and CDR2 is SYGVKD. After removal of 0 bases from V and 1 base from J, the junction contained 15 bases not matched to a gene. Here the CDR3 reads CAISESGPLSYRGSYNEQFF. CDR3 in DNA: TGTGCCATCAGTGAGTCTGGACCCCTCAGTTACAGGGGTTCCTACAATGAGCAGTTCTTC.

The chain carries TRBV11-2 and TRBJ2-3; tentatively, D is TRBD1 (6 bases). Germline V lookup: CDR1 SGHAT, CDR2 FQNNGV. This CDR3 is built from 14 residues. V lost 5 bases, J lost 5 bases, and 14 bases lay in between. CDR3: CASSARGGRDTQYF. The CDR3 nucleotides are TGTGCCAGCAGCGCGAGAGGGGGACGAGATACGCAGTATTTT.

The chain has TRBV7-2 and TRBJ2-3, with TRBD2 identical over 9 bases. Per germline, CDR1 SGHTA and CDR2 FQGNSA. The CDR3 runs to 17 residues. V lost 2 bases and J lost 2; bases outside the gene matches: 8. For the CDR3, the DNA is TGTGCCAGCAGCTTATCGGGGCTAGCGGGGTACACAGATACGCAGTATTTT. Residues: CASSLSGLAGYTDTQYF.

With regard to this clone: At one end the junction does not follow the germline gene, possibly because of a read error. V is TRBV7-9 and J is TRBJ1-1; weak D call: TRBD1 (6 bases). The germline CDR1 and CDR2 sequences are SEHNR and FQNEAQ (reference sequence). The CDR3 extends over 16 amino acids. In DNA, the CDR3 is TGTTCCAGCACACCCCGACAGGCCCCGCGGAACACTGAAGCTTTCTTT. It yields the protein CSSTPRQAPRNTEAFF.

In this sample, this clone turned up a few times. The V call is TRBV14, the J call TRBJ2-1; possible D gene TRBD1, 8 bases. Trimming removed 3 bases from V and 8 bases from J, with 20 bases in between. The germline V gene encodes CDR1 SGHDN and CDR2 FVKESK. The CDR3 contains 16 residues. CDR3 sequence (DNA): TGTGCCAGCAGCCAGGGGGTCTGGACAGGGAGGGATGAGCAGTTCTTC. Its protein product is CASSQGVWTGRDEQFF.

The CDR3 region has the DNA TGTGCCAGCAGTTTATTACAGGGTGGGGAGACCCAGTACTTC. Its protein product is CASSLLQGGETQYF. The chain couples TRBV28 to TRBJ2-5; TRBD1 is a possible D gene (6 bases). This CDR3 is built from 14 residues. V was clipped by 1 base and J by 5 bases, with 11 bases between them. Germline CDR1 is MDHEN and CDR2 is SYDVKM. The variable domain in full, completed from reference TRBV28 and TRBJ2-5, reads DVKVTQSSRYLVKRTGEKVFLECVQDMDHENMFWYRQDPGLGLRLIYFSYDVKMKEKGDIPEGYSVSREKKERFSLILESASTNQTSMYLCASSLLQGGETQYFGPGTRLLVL.

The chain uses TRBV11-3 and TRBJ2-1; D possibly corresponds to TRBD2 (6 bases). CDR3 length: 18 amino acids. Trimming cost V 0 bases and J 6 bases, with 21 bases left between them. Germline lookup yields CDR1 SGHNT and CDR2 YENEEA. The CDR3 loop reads CASSLDQGGSRALNEQFF. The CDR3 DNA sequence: TGTGCCAGCAGCTTAGATCAAGGAGGGAGCCGCGCCCTCAATGAGCAGTTCTTC.

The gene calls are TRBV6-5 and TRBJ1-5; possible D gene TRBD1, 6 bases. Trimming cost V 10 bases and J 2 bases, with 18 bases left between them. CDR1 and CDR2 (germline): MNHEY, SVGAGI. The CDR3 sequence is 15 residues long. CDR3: CATAVGGAGNQPQHF. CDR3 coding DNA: TGTGCCACCGCCGTTGGGGGGGCTGGCAATCAGCCCCAGCATTTT.

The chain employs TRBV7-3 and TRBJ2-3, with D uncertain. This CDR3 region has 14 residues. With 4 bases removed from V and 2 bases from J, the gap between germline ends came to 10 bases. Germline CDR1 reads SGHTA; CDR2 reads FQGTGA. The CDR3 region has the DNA TGTGCCAGCAGCTCCACACAAGACACAGATACGCAGTATTTT. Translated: CASSSTQDTDTQYF.

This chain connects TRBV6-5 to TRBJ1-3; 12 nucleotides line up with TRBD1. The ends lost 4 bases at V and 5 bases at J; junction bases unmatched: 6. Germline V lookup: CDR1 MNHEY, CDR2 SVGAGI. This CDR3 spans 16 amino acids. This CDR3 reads CASSSRDRGRRNTIYF. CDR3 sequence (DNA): TGTGCCAGCAGTTCACGGGACAGGGGGCGGAGAAACACCATATATTTT.

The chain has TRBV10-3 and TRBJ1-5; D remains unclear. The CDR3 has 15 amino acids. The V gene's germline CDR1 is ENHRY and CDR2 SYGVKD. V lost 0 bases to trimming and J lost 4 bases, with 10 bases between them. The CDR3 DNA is TGTGCCATCAGTGAGTCGGTGGAGGAGAATCAGCCCCAGCATTTT. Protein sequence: CAISESVEENQPQHF.